This T cell receptor (beta chain) was profiled in a study of Graves' ophthalmopathy and Graves' hyperthyroidism. Looking at the study overall: The collection of peripheral blood took place at initial diagnosis, before any treatment. Study-wide results and limits: The model predicted progression of ophthalmopathy with a sensitivity of just over 70%, and its specificity was approximately 77%.

Ineligible for inclusion were patients with other autoimmune diseases, uncontrolled infections, pregnancy or lactation. PBMCs originated in 10 ml of fresh peripheral blood. On this clonotype: Its antigen remains unidentified.

Amplification from RNA transcripts yielded the TCR beta CDR3 regions. First-round RT-PCR with HTBI primers preceded a second-round multiplex PCR. TCRdb independently ran MiXCR on the multiplex PCR reads; one entry per CDR3 protein. This sample has approximately 210,000 distinct CDR3 sequences, with roughly a fifth found just once. Sequencing was performed on peripheral blood. The TCR was taken from a woman in her forties or fifties with Graves' ophthalmopathy.

CDR3 protein: CASKTGRLGETQYF. The DNA for the CDR3 is TGTGCCAGCAAAACAGGTCGTTTGGGGGAGACCCAGTACTTC. The J gene is TRBJ2-5, the V gene TRBV3-1; maybe TRBD1 (5 bases). This CDR3 is built from 14 residues. V lost 7 bases and J 5 bases, leaving 17 bases between the germline ends. Germline loops: CDR1 LGHDT, CDR2 YNNKEL (reference sequence).